The TCR beta chain described here comes from a study of cytotoxic CD8 clonotypes in ibrutinib-treated CLL. Study information: Of the patients, about a dozen were relapsed/refractory, 15 treatment-naive and 17 to 18 IGHV unmutated. Partial responders roughly 25, complete 2; roughly 12 progressed and about 15 stayed in remission by median roughly 68 months.

This CDR3 spans 13 amino acids. Per the germline V gene, CDR1 is SGHRS and CDR2 is YFSETQ. V was shortened by 1 base and J by 1 base, with 4 bases between the two germline ends. The table came from immunoSEQ multiplex PCR; TCRdb's copy has only in-frame clones and leaves some out. Seen here are 250,000 to 350,000 clones, around 69% observed once, and the top ten hold roughly 5.7%. A note on this clone: Its target is not known.

Study-level results: Private clonotypes, not public ones, expanded at ibrutinib response.

This chain connects TRBV5-1 to TRBJ2-3; D is undetermined. The clonotype comes from a human donor with chronic lymphocytic leukemia. Sample: PBMCs, taken at disease progression, from a patient treated with ibrutinib. In nucleotides, the CDR3 is TGCGCCAGCAGCTTGTTCCGCACAGATACGCAGTATTTT. Translated: CASSLFRTDTQYF.